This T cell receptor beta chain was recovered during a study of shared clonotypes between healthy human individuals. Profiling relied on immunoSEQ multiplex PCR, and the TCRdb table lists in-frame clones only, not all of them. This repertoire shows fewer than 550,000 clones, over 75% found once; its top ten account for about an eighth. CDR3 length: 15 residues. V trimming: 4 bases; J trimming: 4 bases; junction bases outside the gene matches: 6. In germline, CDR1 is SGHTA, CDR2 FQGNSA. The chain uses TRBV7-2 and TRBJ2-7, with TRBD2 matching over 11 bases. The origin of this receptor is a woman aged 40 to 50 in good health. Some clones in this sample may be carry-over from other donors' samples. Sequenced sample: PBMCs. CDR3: CASSSAGTSGYEQYF. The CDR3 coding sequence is TGTGCCAGCAGCTCCGCCGGGACTAGCGGATACGAGCAGTACTTC.